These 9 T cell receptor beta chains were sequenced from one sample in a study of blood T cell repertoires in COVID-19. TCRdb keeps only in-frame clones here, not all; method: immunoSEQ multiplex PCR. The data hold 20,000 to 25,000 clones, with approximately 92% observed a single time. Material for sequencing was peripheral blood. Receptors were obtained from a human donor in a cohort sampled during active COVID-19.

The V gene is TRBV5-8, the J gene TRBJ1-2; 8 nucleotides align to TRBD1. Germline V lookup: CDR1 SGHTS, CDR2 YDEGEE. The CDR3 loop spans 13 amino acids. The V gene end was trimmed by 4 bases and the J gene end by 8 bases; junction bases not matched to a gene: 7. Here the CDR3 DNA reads TGTGCCAGCAGCCCGGACAGGGTAGGCGGCTACACCTTC. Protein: CASSPDRVGGYTF.

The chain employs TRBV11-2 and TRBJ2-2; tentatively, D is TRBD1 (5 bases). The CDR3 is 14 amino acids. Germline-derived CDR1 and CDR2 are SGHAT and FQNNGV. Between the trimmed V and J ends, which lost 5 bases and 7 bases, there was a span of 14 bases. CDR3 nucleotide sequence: TGTGCCAGCAGCCTCCAAGGGGCAGGCGGGGAGCTGTTTTTT. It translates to CASSLQGAGGELFF.

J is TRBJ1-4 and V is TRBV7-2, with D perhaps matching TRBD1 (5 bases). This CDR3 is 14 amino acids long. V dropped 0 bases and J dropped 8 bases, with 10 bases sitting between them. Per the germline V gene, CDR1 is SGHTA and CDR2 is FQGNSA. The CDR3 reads CASSLAAGLEKLFF. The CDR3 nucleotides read TGTGCCAGCAGCTTAGCAGCAGGGTTGGAAAAACTGTTTTTT. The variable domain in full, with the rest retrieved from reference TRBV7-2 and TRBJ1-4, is GAGVSQSPSNKVTEKGKDVELRCDPISGHTALYWYRQSLGQGLEFLIYFQGNSAPDKSGLPSDRFSAERTGGSVSTLTIQRTQQEDSAVYLCASSLAAGLEKLFFGSGTQLSVL.

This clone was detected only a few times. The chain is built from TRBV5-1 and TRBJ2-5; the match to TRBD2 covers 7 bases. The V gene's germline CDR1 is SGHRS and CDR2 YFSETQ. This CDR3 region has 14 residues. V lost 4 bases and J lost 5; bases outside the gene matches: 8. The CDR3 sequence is CASSGGTSAETQYF. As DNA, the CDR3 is TGCGCCAGCAGCGGTGGTACTAGCGCGGAGACCCAGTACTTC. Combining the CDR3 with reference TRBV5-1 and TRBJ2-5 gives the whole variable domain KAGVTQTPRYLIKTRGQQVTLSCSPISGHRSVSWYQQTPGQGLQFLFEYFSETQRNKGNFPGRFSGRQFSNSRSEMNVSTLELGDSALYLCASSGGTSAETQYFGPGTRLLVL.

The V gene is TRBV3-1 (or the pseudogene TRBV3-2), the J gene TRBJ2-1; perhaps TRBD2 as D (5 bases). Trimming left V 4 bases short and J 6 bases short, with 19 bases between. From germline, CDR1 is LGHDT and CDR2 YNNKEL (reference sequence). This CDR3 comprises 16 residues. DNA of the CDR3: TGTGCCAGCAGCCCTGGCGGGCCAGTTCGCCGCAATGAGCAGTTCTTC. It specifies CASSPGGPVRRNEQFF.

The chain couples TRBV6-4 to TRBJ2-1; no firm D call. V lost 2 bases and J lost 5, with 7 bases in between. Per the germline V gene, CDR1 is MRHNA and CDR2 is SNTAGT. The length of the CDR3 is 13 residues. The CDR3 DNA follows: TGTGCCAGCAGTGACCAGGCTAACAATGAGCAGTTCTTC. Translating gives CASSDQANNEQFF.

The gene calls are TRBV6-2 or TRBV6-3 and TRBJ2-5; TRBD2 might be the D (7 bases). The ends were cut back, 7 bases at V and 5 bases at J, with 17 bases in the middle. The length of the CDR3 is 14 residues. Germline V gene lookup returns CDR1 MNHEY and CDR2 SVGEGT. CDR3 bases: TGTGCCAGCACCCCTAGGGGGGGTAGGGAGACCCAGTACTTC. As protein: CASTPRGGRETQYF.

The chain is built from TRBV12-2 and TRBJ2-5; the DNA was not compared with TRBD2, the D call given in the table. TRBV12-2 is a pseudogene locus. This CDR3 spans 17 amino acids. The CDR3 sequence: CASRLVVLTSGGETQYF. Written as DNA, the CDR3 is TGTGCAAGTCGCTTAGTTGTTTTGACTAGCGGGGGAGAGACCCAGTACTTC.

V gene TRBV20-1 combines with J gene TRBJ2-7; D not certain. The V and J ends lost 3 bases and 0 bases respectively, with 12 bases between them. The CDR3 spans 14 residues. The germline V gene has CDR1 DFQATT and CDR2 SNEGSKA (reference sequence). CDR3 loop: CSASSQDGSYEQYF. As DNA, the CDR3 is TGCAGTGCTAGTTCGCAGGATGGCTCCTACGAGCAGTACTTC.